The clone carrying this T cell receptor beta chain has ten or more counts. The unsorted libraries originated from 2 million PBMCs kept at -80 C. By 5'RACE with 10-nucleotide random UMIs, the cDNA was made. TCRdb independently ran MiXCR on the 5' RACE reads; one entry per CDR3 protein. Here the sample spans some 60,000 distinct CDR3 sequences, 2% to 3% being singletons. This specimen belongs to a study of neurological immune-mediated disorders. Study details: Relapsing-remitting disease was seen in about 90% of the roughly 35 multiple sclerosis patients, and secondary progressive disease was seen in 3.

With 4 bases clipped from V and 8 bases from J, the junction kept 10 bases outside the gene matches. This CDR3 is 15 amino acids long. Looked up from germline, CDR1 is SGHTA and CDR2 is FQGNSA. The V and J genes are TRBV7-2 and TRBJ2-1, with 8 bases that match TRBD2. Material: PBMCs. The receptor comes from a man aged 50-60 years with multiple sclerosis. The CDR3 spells CASSSYYGGADEQFF. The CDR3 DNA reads TGTGCCAGCAGCTCCTACTACGGGGGGGCGGATGAGCAGTTCTTC.